This T cell receptor (beta chain) was found in a study of blood T cells in healthy people across ages. For the second PCR, which ran for about 7 to 11 cycles, a sample-barcoded 5' primer and a J-beta primer mix were used. TCRdb re-called the 5' RACE reads with MiXCR, one entry per CDR3 protein. The table lists approximately 810,000 distinct CDR3 sequences, 25% to 30% of them singletons. There are 14 residues in the CDR3. V gave up 5 bases and J gave up 4 bases, with 17 bases separating them. Germline loops: CDR1 DFQATT, CDR2 SNEGSKA (reference sequence). The specimen sequenced was blood. The rearrangement uses TRBV20-1 and TRBJ1-1; D is perhaps TRBD1 (5 bases). The clonotype originates from a woman older than 75 in good health. CDR3 coding DNA: TGCAGTGCTCCTTCAACTCCGGGGGGCACTGAAGCTTTCTTT. This encodes CSAPSTPGGTEAFF.